This TCR beta chain was recorded in a study of cytomegalovirus exposure and HLA in healthy donors. Amplification used 60 Vbeta primers and 13 Jbeta primers. Using immunoSEQ multiplex PCR, the repertoire was profiled, and TCRdb retains in-frame clones only, with some absent. The top ten clones hold roughly 0.31% of a sample with roughly 250,000 clones, under 90% of them seen once. The junction had 12 bases not matched to a gene; V was cut back by 4 bases and J by 0 bases. The CDR3 has 17 residues. Germline V gene sequence: CDR1 SGHRS, CDR2 YFSETQ. The TCR sequence derives from a girl aged 2-9 years in good health and CMV-seronegative. The chain is built from TRBV5-1 and TRBJ1-1; TRBD1 agrees at 7 bases. The sequencing input was PBMCs. The CDR3 bases are TGCGCCAGCAGCCCCTCGACAGGGAGGTTCGTGAACACTGAAGCTTTCTTT. It encodes CASSPSTGRFVNTEAFF.